Sequencing of this T cell receptor beta chain was carried out in a study of T-cell memory formation after mild COVID-19. The wider study: TCR clustering was largely donor specific.

TCRdb processed the 5' RACE reads anew with MiXCR; each CDR3 protein has one entry. The sample includes roughly 260,000 distinct CDR3 sequences, approximately 16% of them seen just once. This CDR3 has 14 amino acids. Per the germline V gene, CDR1 is LGHNA and CDR2 is YSLEER. Trimming removed 1 base from V and 1 base from J, with 7 bases in between. This clonotype was detected only a few times. Sequenced: PBMCs or a T cell subset sorted from them (not recorded which). This TCR was sampled from a man younger than 35 who had mild COVID-19 (a few samples of this study predate the infection). Cell type and time point are not known. The rearrangement links TRBV4-3 to TRBJ1-1; D uncertain. CDR3 bases: TGCGCCAGCAGCCAAGTGGTCTGGAACACTGAAGCTTTCTTT. Its translation is CASSQVVWNTEAFF.